The sequence of this TCR beta chain was determined in a study of shared clonotypes between healthy human individuals. Using immunoSEQ multiplex PCR, the repertoire was profiled, and TCRdb retains in-frame clones only, with some absent. Of some 1,100,000 clones listed, about 84% are singletons. Germline loops: CDR1 SGHTA, CDR2 FQGNSA. There are 14 residues in the CDR3. Trimming took off 1 base at V and 2 bases at J, with 8 bases between the two ends. The specimen sequenced was memory CD4+ T cells from PBMCs. Subset specified: CD45RA-negative fraction. The gene calls are TRBV7-2 and TRBJ1-2; tentative D call: TRBD1 (6 bases). This receptor was taken from a young man in good health. Some clones in this sample may be carry-over from other donors' samples. In nucleotides, the CDR3 is TGTGCCAGCAGCTTAGATACAGGGAACTATGGCTACACCTTC. Residues: CASSLDTGNYGYTF.